This T cell receptor beta chain was recovered during a study of T cells after yellow fever vaccination. The overall study: Preparing low-cell-number fractions relied on SMART-Seq v4 Ultra Low Input.

Universal primer sites and UMIs were introduced during 5'RACE template-switching synthesis of TCR cDNA. Using its own MiXCR run on the 5' RACE reads, TCRdb lists one record per CDR3 protein. The table shows just under 85,000 distinct CDR3 sequences, with roughly 13% occurring only once. This clonotype occurred a few times. Findings of the study overall: It was a weaker secondary response, yet one that peaked faster, at day 5 versus 15.

The CDR3 is 14 residues long. Germline assignment: CDR1 MNHEY and CDR2 SMNVEV (reference sequence). The germline V and J ends were trimmed by 5 bases and 6 bases, with 14 bases remaining between them. This clonotype was obtained from a man younger than 35 who received the YFV17D yellow fever vaccine. The sequenced sample was CD8+ T cells not binding an NS4B(214-222) dextramer, sorted from PBMCs, obtained more than 20 days after the first yellow fever vaccination. The V gene is TRBV27, the J gene TRBJ2-1; the D is unclear. The CDR3 sequence: CASSTLTGFNEQFF. CDR3 DNA sequence: TGTGCCAGCAGTACTCTGACTGGCTTCAATGAGCAGTTCTTC.